The 12 T cell receptor beta chains below all came from one sample that was sequenced in a study of long-term antiretroviral therapy in people with HIV. The libraries were made with immunoSEQ v3.0 at survey level. The data were produced by immunoSEQ multiplex PCR, yet TCRdb's version contains in-frame clones alone and is incomplete. The repertoire holds about 40,000 clones, 75% to 90% seen once, with about 6% in the top ten. The starting material was unsorted PBMCs, obtained 3.1 years after starting antiretroviral therapy. The receptors were gathered from a woman in her forties or fifties with HIV.

The chain carries TRBV1 and TRBJ2-5; TRBD2 was called by the table and not checked on the DNA. TRBV1 has pseudogene status. The CDR3 sequence is 17 residues long. CDR3 DNA: TGCACCAGCAGTCTAAGCAGGGCTAGCGGGGTTCAAGAGACCCAGTACTTC. This sequence encodes CTSSLSRASGVQETQYF.

The V call is TRBV5-1, the J call TRBJ2-1; D is uncertain. The CDR3 is 14 amino acids. The germline CDR1 and CDR2 sequences are SGHRS and YFSETQ. With 0 bases removed from V and 0 bases from J, the gap between germline ends came to 4 bases. CDR3: CASSLESSYNEQFF. CDR3 nucleotide sequence: TGCGCCAGCAGCTTGGAGAGCTCCTACAATGAGCAGTTCTTC.

V usage is TRBV6-6 and J usage is TRBJ1-4; no definite D call. The CDR3 has 14 residues. The V and J ends lost 3 bases and 4 bases respectively, with 9 bases between them. The germline CDR1 and CDR2 sequences are MNHNY and SVGAGI (reference sequence). The CDR3 DNA sequence: TGTGCCAGCAGTTATCTAGGAGTTAATGAAAAACTGTTTTTT. Encoded protein: CASSYLGVNEKLFF.

The genes are TRBV11-2 and TRBJ1-6, with 7 positions matching TRBD1. Per germline, CDR1 SGHAT and CDR2 FQNNGV. There are 15 residues in the CDR3. Unmatched junction bases numbered 8, after V lost 5 bases and J lost 7 bases. CDR3 sequence reads: CASSPSGTENSPLHF. CDR3 DNA: TGTGCCAGCAGCCCCTCCGGGACAGAAAATTCACCCCTCCACTTT. Looking up the rest from reference TRBV11-2 and TRBJ1-6 gives the full variable domain: EAGVAQSPRYKIIEKRQSVAFWCNPISGHATLYWYQQILGQGPKLLIQFQNNGVVDDSQLPKDRFSAERLKGVDSTLKIQPAKLEDSAVYLCASSPSGTENSPLHFGNGTRLTVT.

This chain connects TRBV5-6 to TRBJ2-5, with 9 bases aligning to TRBD2. Trimming cost V 4 bases and J 2 bases; bases outside gene matches: 6. Germline values: CDR1 SGHDT, CDR2 YYEEEE. CDR3 size: 15 residues. This CDR3 is CASSREAGGQETQYF. CDR3 in DNA: TGTGCCAGCAGCCGAGAGGCGGGGGGGCAAGAGACCCAGTACTTC.

J is TRBJ2-7 and V is TRBV5-6; D remains ambiguous. Germline CDR1 reads SGHDT; CDR2 reads YYEEEE. The V end was cut by 0 bases, the J end by 7 bases, with 8 bases between. This CDR3 spans 12 amino acids. This chain's CDR3 is CASSLDPTEQYF. The CDR3 DNA follows: TGTGCCAGCAGCTTGGATCCGACAGAGCAGTACTTC.

A word on this clone: At one end the junction does not follow the germline gene, possibly because of a read error. The chain uses TRBV2 and TRBJ1-1, with 8 bases matching TRBD1. Germline V gives CDR1 SNHLY, CDR2 FYNNEI. This CDR3 comprises 14 residues. For the CDR3, the DNA is TGTGCCAGCAGCGAAGACAGGGGAAACACTGAAGCTTTCTTT. Its translation is CASSEDRGNTEAFF.

V gene TRBV5-4 combines with J gene TRBJ2-1; a possible D gene is TRBD2 (5 bases). The germline V and J ends were trimmed by 2 bases and 0 bases, with 12 bases remaining between them. CDR1 and CDR2 from the germline V gene are SGHNT and YYREEE (reference sequence). There are 16 residues in the CDR3. The CDR3 DNA is TGTGCCAGCAGCTTTTTGGTAGCGAGCTCCTACAATGAGCAGTTCTTC. It encodes CASSFLVASSYNEQFF. Full variable domain (missing parts from reference TRBV5-4 and TRBJ2-1): ETGVTQSPTHLIKTRGQQVTLRCSSQSGHNTVSWYQQALGQGPQFIFQYYREEENGRGNFPPRFSGLQFPNYSSELNVNALELDDSALYLCASSFLVASSYNEQFFGPGTRLTVL.

This clone was recorded only once. The chain combines TRBV5-1 with TRBJ2-5, with 10 bases matching TRBD2. Unmatched junction bases numbered 8, after V lost 5 bases and J lost 4 bases. The CDR3 totals 15 residues. CDR1 is SGHRS and CDR2 is YFSETQ in the germline V gene. For the CDR3, the DNA is TGCGCCAGCAGGGCCGGGACTAGCGTTGGAGAGACCCAGTACTTC. Its protein is CASRAGTSVGETQYF. Combining the CDR3 with reference TRBV5-1 and TRBJ2-5 gives the whole variable domain KAGVTQTPRYLIKTRGQQVTLSCSPISGHRSVSWYQQTPGQGLQFLFEYFSETQRNKGNFPGRFSGRQFSNSRSEMNVSTLELGDSALYLCASRAGTSVGETQYFGPGTRLLVL.

This clone was seen a single time. This chain uses TRBV27 with TRBJ1-1; TRBD1 matches 8 bases. The CDR3 has 16 residues. The junction had 9 bases not matched to a gene; V was cut back by 5 bases and J by 1 base. Germline values: CDR1 MNHEY, CDR2 SMNVEV (reference sequence). The CDR3 spells CASSQAGGIGNTEAFF. In nucleotides, the CDR3 is TGTGCCAGCAGTCAAGCAGGGGGCATAGGGAACACTGAAGCTTTCTTT.

V and J are TRBV30 and TRBJ2-3, with 10 bases that match TRBD2. The trim removed 1 base at V and 7 bases at J, leaving 8 bases unmatched. CDR3 length: 15 residues. Germline-derived CDR1 and CDR2 are GTSNPN and SVGIG (reference sequence). The CDR3 DNA reads TGTGCCTGGAGTGCAAGAGCGGGGGGGCCCAATACGCAGTATTTT. This gives the protein CAWSARAGGPNTQYF.

The rearrangement links TRBV27 to TRBJ2-2; 7 bases map to TRBD1. J gave up 4 bases and V 8 bases, and 7 bases lay outside the gene matches. This CDR3 spans 14 amino acids. CDR1 MNHEY and CDR2 SMNVEV come from the germline V gene (reference sequence). CDR3 DNA sequence: TGTGCCAGCCGACGATCAGGGGGCACCGGGGAGCTGTTTTTT. Amino acids: CASRRSGGTGELFF.